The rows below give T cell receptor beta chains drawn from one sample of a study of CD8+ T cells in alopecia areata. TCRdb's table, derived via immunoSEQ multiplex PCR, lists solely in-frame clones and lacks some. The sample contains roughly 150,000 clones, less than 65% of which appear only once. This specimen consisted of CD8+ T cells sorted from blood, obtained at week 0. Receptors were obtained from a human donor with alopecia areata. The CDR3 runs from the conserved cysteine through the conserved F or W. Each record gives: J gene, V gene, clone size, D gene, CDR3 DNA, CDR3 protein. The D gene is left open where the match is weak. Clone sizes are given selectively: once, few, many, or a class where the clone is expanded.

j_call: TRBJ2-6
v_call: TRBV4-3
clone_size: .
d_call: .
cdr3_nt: TGCGCCAGCAGCCAAAGCTCTGGGGCCAACGTCCTGACTTTC
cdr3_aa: CASSQSSGANVLTF

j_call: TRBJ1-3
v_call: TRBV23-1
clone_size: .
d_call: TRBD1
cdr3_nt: TGCGCCAGCAGTCAATCCAACCGGGACAGGGATTCTGGAAACACCATATATTTT
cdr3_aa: CASSQSNRDRDSGNTIYF

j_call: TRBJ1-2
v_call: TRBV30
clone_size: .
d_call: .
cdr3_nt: TGTGCCTGGAGTCCCGCCGGACCCTATGGCTACACCTTC
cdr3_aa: CAWSPAGPYGYTF

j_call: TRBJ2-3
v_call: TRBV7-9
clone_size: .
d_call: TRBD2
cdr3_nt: TGTGCCAGCAGCTCGGGACTAGCGGATACCGATACGCAGTATTTT
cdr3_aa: CASSSGLADTDTQYF

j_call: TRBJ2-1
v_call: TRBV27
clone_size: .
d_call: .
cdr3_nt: TGTGCCAGCAGTTCCCCGGACCGTGGTGACGAGCAGTTCTTC
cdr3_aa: CASSSPDRGDEQFF

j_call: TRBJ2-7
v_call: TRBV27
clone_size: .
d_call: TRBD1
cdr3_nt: TGTGCCAGCAGTCCCGGACAGGGGATCTACGAGCAGTACTTC
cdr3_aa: CASSPGQGIYEQYF

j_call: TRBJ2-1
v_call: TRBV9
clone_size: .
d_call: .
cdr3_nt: TGTGCCAGCAGCGATCGGGACTCTCCAAATAGGAGCTCCTACAATGAGCAGTTCTTC
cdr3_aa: CASSDRDSPNRSSYNEQFF

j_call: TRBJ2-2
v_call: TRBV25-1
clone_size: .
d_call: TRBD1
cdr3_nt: TGTGCCAGCATGCGAGAAGACAGGGGTCCCGGGGAGCTGTTTTTT
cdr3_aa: CASMREDRGPGELFF

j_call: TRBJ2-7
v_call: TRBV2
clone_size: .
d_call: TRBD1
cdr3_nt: TGTGCCAGCAGTGAAGCTAGTGGCAGGGGGCAAAACGAGCAGTACTTC
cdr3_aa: CASSEASGRGQNEQYF

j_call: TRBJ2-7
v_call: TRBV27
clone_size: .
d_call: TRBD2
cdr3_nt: TGTGCCAGCAGCTATGGGAGGGGCTCCTACGAGCAGTACTTC
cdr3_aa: CASSYGRGSYEQYF

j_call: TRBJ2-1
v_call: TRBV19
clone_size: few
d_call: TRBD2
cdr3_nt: TGTGCCAGTAGTCCGGAACTAGCGGGGACTTACAATGAGCAGTTCTTC
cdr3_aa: CASSPELAGTYNEQFF

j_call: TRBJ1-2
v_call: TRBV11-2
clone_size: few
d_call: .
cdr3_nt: TGTGCCAGCAGCTTAGGGGACGGGTTCGACTATGGCTACACCTTC
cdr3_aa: CASSLGDGFDYGYTF

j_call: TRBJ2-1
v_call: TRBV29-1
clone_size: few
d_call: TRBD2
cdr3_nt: TGCAGCGTTGTCTTTAGCGGGGTCTCCTACAATGAGCAGTTCTTC
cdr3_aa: CSVVFSGVSYNEQFF

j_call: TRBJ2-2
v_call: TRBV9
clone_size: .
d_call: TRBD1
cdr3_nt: TGTGCCAGCAGCGCGACCTCGGGACAGCCGAACACCGGGGAGCTGTTTTTT
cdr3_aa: CASSATSGQPNTGELFF

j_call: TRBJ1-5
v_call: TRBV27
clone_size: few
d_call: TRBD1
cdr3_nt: TGTGCCAGCGGGACAGGGGAAGGTCAGCCCCAGCATTTT
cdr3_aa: CASGTGEGQPQHF

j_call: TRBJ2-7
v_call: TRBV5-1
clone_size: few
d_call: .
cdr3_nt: TGCGCCAGCAGCTTGGATTGGGGGGCGGACGAGCAGTACTTC
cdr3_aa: CASSLDWGADEQYF

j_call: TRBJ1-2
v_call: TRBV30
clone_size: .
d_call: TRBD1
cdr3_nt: TGTGCCTGGAGTTCAGGGGGAAGCGATGGCTACACCTTC
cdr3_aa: CAWSSGGSDGYTF

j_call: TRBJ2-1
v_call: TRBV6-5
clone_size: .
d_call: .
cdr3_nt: TGTGCCGCCGGTAGCACCGGGACACAGTTCTTC
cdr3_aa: CAAGSTGTQFF

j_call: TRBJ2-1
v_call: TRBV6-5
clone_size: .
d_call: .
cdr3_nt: TGTGCCAGCTTGGGGGCTTACAATGAGCAGTTCTTC
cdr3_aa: CASLGAYNEQFF

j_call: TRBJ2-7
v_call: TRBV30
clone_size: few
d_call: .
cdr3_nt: TGTGCCTGGAGTATCTCCTACGAGCAGTACTTC
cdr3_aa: CAWSISYEQYF

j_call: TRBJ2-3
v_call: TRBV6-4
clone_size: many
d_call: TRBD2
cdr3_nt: TGTGCCAGCAGTGACAGGGCGGGGGGCCTGGATACGCAGTATTTT
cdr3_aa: CASSDRAGGLDTQYF

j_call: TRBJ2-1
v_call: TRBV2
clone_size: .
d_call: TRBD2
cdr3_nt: TGTGCCAGCAGTGCCCCGGGGGGGCCACTCAATGAGCAGTTCTTC
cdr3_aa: CASSAPGGPLNEQFF

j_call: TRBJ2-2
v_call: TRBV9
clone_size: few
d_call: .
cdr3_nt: TGTGCCAGCAGCGAGAGTTCAGGGTTAACCGGGGAGCTGTTTTTT
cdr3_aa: CASSESSGLTGELFF

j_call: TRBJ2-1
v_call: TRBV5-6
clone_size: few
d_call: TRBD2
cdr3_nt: TGTGCCAGCAGCCCCGGGGGGATGGTCCAGTTCTTC
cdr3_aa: CASSPGGMVQFF

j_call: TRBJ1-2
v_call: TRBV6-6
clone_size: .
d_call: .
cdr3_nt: TGTGCCACCCTATCGGGGGGCTACACCTTC
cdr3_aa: CATLSGGYTF

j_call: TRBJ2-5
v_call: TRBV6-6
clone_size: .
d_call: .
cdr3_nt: TGTGCCAGCAGTTACCGGGTGGCTCGGTCGGAGACCCAGTACTTC
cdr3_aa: CASSYRVARSETQYF

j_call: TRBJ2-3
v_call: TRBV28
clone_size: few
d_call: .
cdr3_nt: TGTGCCAGCAGTCCAGTTCGGACAGATACGCAGTATTTT
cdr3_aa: CASSPVRTDTQYF

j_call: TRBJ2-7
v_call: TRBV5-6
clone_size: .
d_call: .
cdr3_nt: TGTGCCAGCAGCTTGGGGGGTTACGAGCAGTACTTC
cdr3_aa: CASSLGGYEQYF

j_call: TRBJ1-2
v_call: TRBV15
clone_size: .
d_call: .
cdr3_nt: TGTGCCACCAGCTTTAGGAAACAGGCAGGTGGCTACACCTTC
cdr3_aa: CATSFRKQAGGYTF

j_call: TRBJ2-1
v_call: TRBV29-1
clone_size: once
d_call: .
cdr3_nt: TGCAGCGTTGAAGTCGGGGTTTCCCACAATGAGCAGTTCTTC
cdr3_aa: CSVEVGVSHNEQFF

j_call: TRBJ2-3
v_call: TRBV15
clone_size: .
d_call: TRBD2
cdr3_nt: TGTGCCACCAGCGTCACCACCCCAGCGGGGGGGGCGGCAGATACGCAGTATTTT
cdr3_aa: CATSVTTPAGGAADTQYF

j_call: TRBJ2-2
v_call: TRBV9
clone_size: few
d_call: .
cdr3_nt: TGTGCCAGCAGCGTTCGCGGTGACGCGAACACCGGGGAGCTGTTTTTT
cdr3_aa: CASSVRGDANTGELFF

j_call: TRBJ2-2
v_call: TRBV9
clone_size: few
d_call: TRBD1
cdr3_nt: TGTGCCAGCAGCGACTCGCAGGGGGCCGGGGAGCTGTTTTTT
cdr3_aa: CASSDSQGAGELFF

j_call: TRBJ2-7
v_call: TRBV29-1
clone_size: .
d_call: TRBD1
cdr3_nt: TGCAGCGTATCCGGGACAGCCACGTACGAGCAGTACTTC
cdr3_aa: CSVSGTATYEQYF

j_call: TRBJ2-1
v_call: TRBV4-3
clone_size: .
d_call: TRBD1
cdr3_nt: TGCGCCAGCAGCCAAGATCAAGGGGACAGTGAGCAGTTCTTC
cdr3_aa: CASSQDQGDSEQFF

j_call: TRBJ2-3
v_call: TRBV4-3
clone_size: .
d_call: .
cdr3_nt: TGCGCCAGCAGCCAATTTGCGCTCTCGGACACAGATACGCAGTATTTT
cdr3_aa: CASSQFALSDTDTQYF

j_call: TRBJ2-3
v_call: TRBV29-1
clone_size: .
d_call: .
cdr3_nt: TGCAGCGTTGAAGGAGAGATTAGCACAGATACGCAGTATTTT
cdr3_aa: CSVEGEISTDTQYF

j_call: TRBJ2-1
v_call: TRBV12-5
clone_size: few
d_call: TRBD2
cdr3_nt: TGTGCTAGTGGTTTGGCCACTAGCGGGGGATACAATGAGCAGTTCTTC
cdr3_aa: CASGLATSGGYNEQFF

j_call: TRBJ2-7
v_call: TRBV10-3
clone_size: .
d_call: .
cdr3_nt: TGTGCCATCAGTGATCAAGGGGTTGACTACGAGCAGTACTTC
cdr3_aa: CAISDQGVDYEQYF

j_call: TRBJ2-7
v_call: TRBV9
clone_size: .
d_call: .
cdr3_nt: TGTGCCAGCGGCGGTGGGGACTCCTACGAGCAGTACTTC
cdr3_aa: CASGGGDSYEQYF

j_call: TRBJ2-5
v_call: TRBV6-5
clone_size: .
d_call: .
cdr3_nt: TGTGCCAGCAGTTACGGGGGGATACAAGAGACCCAGTACTTC
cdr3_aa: CASSYGGIQETQYF

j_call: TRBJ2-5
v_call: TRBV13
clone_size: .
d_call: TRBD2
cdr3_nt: TGTGCCAGCAGCCCCGGGAGGCTTTTGGAGACCCAGTACTTC
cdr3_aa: CASSPGRLLETQYF

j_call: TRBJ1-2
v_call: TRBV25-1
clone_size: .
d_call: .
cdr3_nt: TGTGCCAGCAGTGCCCCAGGGGCGCCCTATGGCTACACCTTC
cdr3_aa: CASSAPGAPYGYTF

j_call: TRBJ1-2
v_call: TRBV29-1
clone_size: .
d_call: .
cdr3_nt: TGCAGCGTTGAAAGGGGGAGCTATGGCTACACCTTC
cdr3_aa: CSVERGSYGYTF

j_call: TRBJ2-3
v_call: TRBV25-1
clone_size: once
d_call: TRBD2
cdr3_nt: TGTGCCAGCAGCGGGGGGTCCACTAGCACAGATACGCAGTATTTT
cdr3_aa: CASSGGSTSTDTQYF

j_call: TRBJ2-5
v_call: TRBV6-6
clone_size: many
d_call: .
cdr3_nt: TGTGCCAGCAGTTACCCTTTTAGGGCAAATCGGGAGACCCAGTACTTC
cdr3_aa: CASSYPFRANRETQYF

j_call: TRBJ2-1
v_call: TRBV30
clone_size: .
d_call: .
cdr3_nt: TGTGCCTGCTCAAGCGGACCGGGTGGTGAGCAGTTCTTC
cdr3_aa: CACSSGPGGEQFF

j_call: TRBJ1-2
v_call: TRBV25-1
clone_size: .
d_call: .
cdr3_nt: TGTGCCAGCAGTGAAAGGGCGAGGGGGTGCTATGGCTACACCTTC
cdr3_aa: CASSERARGCYGYTF

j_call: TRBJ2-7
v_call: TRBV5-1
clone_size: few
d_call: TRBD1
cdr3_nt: TGCGCCAGCAGCCTATCGACAGGGAGCTCCTACGAGCAGTACTTC
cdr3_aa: CASSLSTGSSYEQYF

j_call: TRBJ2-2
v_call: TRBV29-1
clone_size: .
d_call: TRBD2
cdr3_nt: TGCAGCGTCGAGGGTCCGACTAGCGGAAGCACCGGGGAGCTGTTTTTT
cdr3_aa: CSVEGPTSGSTGELFF

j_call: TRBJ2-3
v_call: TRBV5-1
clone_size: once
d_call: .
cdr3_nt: TGCGCCAGCAGCCTCGAGGGGAGGCACACAGATACGCAGTATTTT
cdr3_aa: CASSLEGRHTDTQYF

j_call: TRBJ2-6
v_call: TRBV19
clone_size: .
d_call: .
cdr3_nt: TGTGCCAGTTCAGGGATGAACATTGTCCTGACTTTC
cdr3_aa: CASSGMNIVLTF